Each of the 32 T cell receptor beta chains below was sequenced from the same sample in a study of response to subunit inactivated influenza vaccine. TCRdb re-derived calls from the RT-PCR reads in MiXCR, one entry per CDR3 protein. The table lists over 400,000 distinct CDR3 sequences, about 10% of them singletons, with about an eighth in the top ten. This sample comprised PBMCs from blood, obtained roughly 47 days after vaccination. The receptors come from a man aged 50-60 years who received an inactivated influenza vaccine.

V is TRBV5-1 and J is TRBJ1-1; D remains unclear. Germline loops: CDR1 SGHRS, CDR2 YFSETQ. V was clipped by 3 bases and J by 1 base, with 16 bases between them. The CDR3 is 16 residues long. The CDR3 DNA reads TGCGCCAGCAGCTCAACTTCCCAGGCCTCGAACACTGAAGCTTTCTTT. This codes for CASSSTSQASNTEAFF.

This clonotype showed up just a few times. The genes are TRBV12-3 or TRBV12-4 and TRBJ2-3; TRBD1 or TRBD2 may be the D gene (6 bases each). CDR3 size: 15 residues. Between the trimmed V and J ends, which lost 5 bases and 0 bases, there was a span of 12 bases. The chain's CDR3 is CASSPGGTSTDTQYF. The CDR3 DNA sequence: TGTGCCAGCAGTCCAGGAGGGACAAGCACAGATACGCAGTATTTT.

There are a few counts of this clonotype. The chain combines TRBV6-9 with TRBJ2-7, with D unresolved. V dropped 1 base and J dropped 5 bases, with 15 bases sitting between them. Germline CDR1 MNHGY, CDR2 SVAAGI. The CDR3 spans 15 residues. The CDR3 reads CASSYCTGPSDEQYF. The DNA for the CDR3 is TGTGCCAGCAGTTATTGTACCGGGCCGTCGGACGAGCAGTACTTC.

This clonotype was seen repeatedly, ten times or more. This chain links TRBV5-1 with TRBJ2-3, with TRBD2 matching 11 bases. The V and J ends lost 2 bases and 4 bases, in that order; junction bases with no gene match: 6. The CDR3 has 16 amino acids. The germline V gene encodes CDR1 SGHRS and CDR2 YFSETQ. The CDR3 nucleotides read TGCGCCAGCAGCTTACATAGCGGGAGGGCCCCAGATACGCAGTATTTT. This codes for CASSLHSGRAPDTQYF.

This clonotype was detected a few times. This chain connects TRBV2 to TRBJ1-5; D call uncertain. V dropped 6 bases and J dropped 3 bases, with 12 bases sitting between them. The CDR3 has 14 residues. Germline V gene data show CDR1 as SNHLY and CDR2 as FYNNEI. The CDR3 DNA reads as TGTGCCAGCAGGGGCGCGGGGAACAATCAGCCCCAGCATTTT. The encoded protein is CASRGAGNNQPQHF.

At least ten counts were recorded for this clonotype. The CDR3 spells CASSQQSNQPQHF. The CDR3 DNA is TGTGCCAGCAGCCAACAGAGCAATCAGCCCCAGCATTTT. The chain recombines TRBV7-2 with TRBJ1-5; D is unclear. CDR3 length: 13 amino acids. The V end was cut by 5 bases, the J end by 1 base, with 6 bases between. Germline values: CDR1 SGHTA, CDR2 FQGNSA.

J is TRBJ2-3 and V is TRBV5-1, with 11 bases that match TRBD2. The CDR3 is made up of 18 amino acids. J was trimmed by 2 bases and V by 4 bases; bases with no gene match: 12. Germline V gives CDR1 SGHRS, CDR2 YFSETQ. CDR3 in amino acids: CASSPSLAGGTVTDTQYF. In nucleotides, the CDR3 is TGCGCCAGCAGCCCCTCGCTAGCGGGAGGTACCGTCACAGATACGCAGTATTTT.

The V call is TRBV19, the J call TRBJ2-7; the D gene could be TRBD1 or TRBD2 (5 bases each). V lost 5 bases and J lost 2, with 16 bases in between. The CDR3 consists of 15 residues. Germline V gives CDR1 LNHDA, CDR2 SQIVND (reference sequence). CDR3 protein: CASSPQLGATYEQYF. The CDR3, as DNA: TGTGCCAGTAGTCCCCAGCTCGGGGCCACCTACGAGCAGTACTTC.

The J gene is TRBJ2-7, the V gene TRBV29-1; D may be TRBD1 (6 bases). Germline CDR1 is SQVTM and CDR2 is ANQGSEA. The CDR3 is 12 amino acids. V gave up 7 bases and J gave up 7 bases, with 17 bases separating them. This CDR3 is CSAGPGVCEQYF. As DNA, the CDR3 is TGCAGCGCCGGTCCAGGGGTGTGTGAGCAGTACTTC.

The chain couples TRBV7-8 to TRBJ2-7; D is possibly TRBD1 or TRBD2 (5 bases each). The V and J ends lost 6 bases and 11 bases respectively, with 20 bases between them. The CDR3 extends over 13 amino acids. From germline, CDR1 is SGHVS and CDR2 FQNEAQ. CDR3 loop: CASSYLVGAAEYF. The CDR3 nucleotides read TGTGCCAGCAGTTACTTAGTCGGGGCTGCGGAGTACTTC.

This rearrangement joins TRBV15 to TRBJ2-2; 9 nucleotides line up with TRBD2. The CDR3 contains 17 residues. Germline V CDR1 and CDR2: LNHNV, YYDKDF (reference sequence). Trimming cost V 3 bases and J 4 bases; bases outside gene matches: 9. The CDR3 sequence is CATSSEAGGFLTGELFF. The CDR3 DNA is TGTGCCACCAGCAGTGAAGCGGGGGGCTTCCTCACCGGGGAGCTGTTTTTT.

This clonotype was detected only a few times. The V gene is TRBV20-1, the J gene TRBJ2-5; 8 bases fit TRBD2. CDR1 is DFQATT and CDR2 is SNEGSKA in the germline V gene (reference sequence). V lost 6 bases to trimming and J lost 5 bases; unmatched junction nucleotides: 8. CDR3 size: 13 residues. The CDR3 DNA follows: TGCAGTGCCCCCCGGGGGGGGCGGGAGACCCAGTACTTC. Amino acids: CSAPRGGRETQYF.

The chain links TRBV4-1 to TRBJ1-1; tentative D call: TRBD1 (5 bases). The germline V gene has CDR1 MGHRA and CDR2 YSYEKL. The CDR3 covers 17 residues. Trimming took off 0 bases at V and 6 bases at J, with 20 bases between the two ends. CDR3 in amino acids: CASSQDRRFGDPPEAFF. The CDR3 DNA is TGCGCCAGCAGCCAAGATCGGCGGTTTGGGGACCCTCCTGAAGCTTTCTTT.

The chain has TRBV10-3 and TRBJ2-7; 7 bases fit TRBD2. Germline lookup yields CDR1 ENHRY and CDR2 SYGVKD. V trimming: 8 bases; J trimming: 6 bases; junction bases outside the gene matches: 13. This CDR3 comprises 14 residues. CDR3 region: CAIATSGTVREQYF. In DNA, the CDR3 is TGTGCCATCGCTACCAGCGGGACTGTGCGCGAGCAGTACTTC.

The V call is TRBV27, the J call TRBJ2-1, with a weak D call TRBD2 (6 bases). Germline V CDR1 and CDR2: MNHEY, SMNVEV (reference sequence). V gave up 4 bases and J gave up 7 bases, with 14 bases separating them. This CDR3 has 14 amino acids. Written as DNA, the CDR3 is TGTGCCAGCAGTTGGGATTTGGAGGGTAATGAGCAGTTCTTC. Translating it yields CASSWDLEGNEQFF.

The chain recombines TRBV20-1 with TRBJ2-1, with D unresolved. The CDR3 runs to 15 residues. With 8 bases removed from V and 5 bases from J, the gap between germline ends came to 22 bases. CDR1 and CDR2 from the germline V gene are DFQATT and SNEGSKA (reference sequence). The CDR3, as DNA: TGCAGTAGTCAAATAGGTAGTGCCGGCCACAATGAGCAGTTCTTC. This codes for CSSQIGSAGHNEQFF.

This clonotype was recorded at least ten times. DNA for the CDR3: TGTGCCAGCAGTCCTTTACACCAGACAGGGGCAGATACGCAGTATTTT. Translated: CASSPLHQTGADTQYF. The chain is built from TRBV28 and TRBJ2-3, with 8 bases that match TRBD1. From germline, CDR1 is MDHEN and CDR2 SYDVKM. CDR3 length: 16 amino acids. Trimming took 5 bases from V and 4 from J; bases not matched to a gene: 11. Drawing the rest from reference TRBV28 and TRBJ2-3, the complete variable domain is DVKVTQSSRYLVKRTGEKVFLECVQDMDHENMFWYRQDPGLGLRLIYFSYDVKMKEKGDIPEGYSVSREKKERFSLILESASTNQTSMYLCASSPLHQTGADTQYFGPGTRLTVL.

The sample holds many counts of this clonotype. The DNA for the CDR3 is TGTGCCAGCAGTGAATTCGGGGGGATGTCGAACACCGGGGAGCTGTTTTTT. Its translation: CASSEFGGMSNTGELFF. The chain has TRBV25-1 and TRBJ2-2; 7 bases map to TRBD2. The CDR3 is 17 residues long. CDR1 MGHDK and CDR2 SYGVNS come from the germline V gene. Trimming took 1 base from V and 0 from J; bases not matched to a gene: 5.

V gene TRBV6-5 combines with J gene TRBJ1-2; TRBD1 might be the D (5 bases). Germline V gene sequence: CDR1 MNHEY, CDR2 SVGAGI. The CDR3 has 14 residues. The germline V and J ends were trimmed by 2 bases and 8 bases, with 15 bases remaining between them. In DNA, the CDR3 is TGTGCCAGCAGTTACCGGGGGTTAATGCCGGGCTACACCTTC. It is translated as CASSYRGLMPGYTF.

This clonotype came up a few times. The chain joins TRBV7-8 to TRBJ2-1; perhaps TRBD2 as D (6 bases). This CDR3 region has 14 residues. Between the trimmed V and J ends, which lost 5 bases and 6 bases, there was a span of 14 bases. Germline lookup yields CDR1 SGHVS and CDR2 FQNEAQ. DNA of the CDR3: TGTGCCAGCAGCGGTATGGGACTGTTCAATGAGCAGTTCTTC. This gives the protein CASSGMGLFNEQFF.

There are many counts of this clonotype. The chain couples TRBV20-1 to TRBJ1-5; D is uncertain. Germline V gene data show CDR1 as DFQATT and CDR2 as SNEGSKA (reference sequence). V was cut by 0 bases and J by 6 bases, with 12 bases left in between. The CDR3 has 14 residues. CDR3 region: CSAREGAGGQPQHF. For the CDR3, the DNA is TGCAGTGCTAGAGAGGGCGCAGGAGGTCAGCCCCAGCATTTT.

The chain recombines TRBV29-1 with TRBJ2-3; 8 bases are shared with TRBD1. After removal of 7 bases from V and 1 base from J, the junction contained 7 bases not matched to a gene. This CDR3 region has 14 residues. Germline loops: CDR1 SQVTM, CDR2 ANQGSEA. The CDR3 coding sequence is TGCAGCGGAAGTCAGGACAGGGGCACAGATACGCAGTATTTT. It specifies CSGSQDRGTDTQYF.

In this sample, this clonotype turned up a few times. The chain uses TRBV29-1 and TRBJ2-1; 7 bases agree with TRBD2. CDR3 length: 13 amino acids. V gave up 4 bases and J gave up 6 bases; unmatched junction bases: 6. CDR1 and CDR2 from the germline V gene are SQVTM and ANQGSEA. The CDR3 coding sequence is TGCAGCGTTGTCCGGGGAGGGCCCAATGAGCAGTTCTTC. This gives the protein CSVVRGGPNEQFF.

This clonotype was counted a few times. The rearrangement links TRBV7-2 to TRBJ1-2; D is possibly TRBD1 (5 bases). CDR3 length: 15 amino acids. The V end lost 1 base, the J end lost 4 bases, and 13 bases lay between the germline ends. In germline, CDR1 is SGHTA, CDR2 FQGNSA. The CDR3 DNA is TGTGCCAGCAGCTTAGGGGACCCTAGGACCTATGGCTACACCTTC. Translation gives CASSLGDPRTYGYTF.

This chain uses TRBV18 with TRBJ2-5; D perhaps matches TRBD2 (6 bases). Germline loops: CDR1 KGHSH, CDR2 LQKENI. The CDR3 runs 14 residues. V lost 2 bases to trimming and J lost 3 bases, with 10 bases between them. CDR3 residues: CASSPIPGEETQYF. In DNA form, the CDR3 reads TGTGCCAGCTCACCAATCCCGGGAGAAGAGACCCAGTACTTC.

There are many counts of this clonotype. The chain links TRBV4-1 to TRBJ1-2; D is perhaps TRBD1 (5 bases). Trimming removed 1 base from V and 4 bases from J, with 19 bases in between. Germline CDR1 is MGHRA and CDR2 is YSYEKL. There are 17 residues in the CDR3. The CDR3 DNA follows: TGCGCCAGCAGCCAAGGGGAGTGGCGGGGCGCTGGCTATGGCTACACCTTC. Protein: CASSQGEWRGAGYGYTF.

The rearrangement uses TRBV28 and TRBJ2-2; 7 nucleotides agree with TRBD2. Germline-derived CDR1 and CDR2 are MDHEN and SYDVKM. The CDR3 loop spans 15 amino acids. Trimming cost V 6 bases and J 3 bases; bases outside gene matches: 7. This CDR3 is CASSPGTTYTGELFF. In DNA, the CDR3 is TGTGCCAGCAGCCCAGGGACTACATACACCGGGGAGCTGTTTTTT.

This clonotype was detected a few times. The V and J genes are TRBV7-9 and TRBJ2-2; D remains ambiguous. The CDR3 loop spans 15 amino acids. The ends were cut back, 4 bases at V and 0 bases at J, with 9 bases in the middle. Germline CDR1 and CDR2: SEHNR and FQNEAQ (reference sequence). CDR3 residues: CASSWIGTNTGELFF. In nucleotides, the CDR3 is TGTGCCAGCAGCTGGATAGGAACGAACACCGGGGAGCTGTTTTTT.

This clonotype turned up a few times. The chain is built from TRBV5-1 and TRBJ2-1; perhaps TRBD2 as D (7 bases). CDR3 size: 16 residues. Trimming stripped 5 bases from V and 2 bases from J, with 17 bases between. In germline, CDR1 is SGHRS, CDR2 YFSETQ. CDR3 in DNA: TGCGCCAGCAGTTTTTCTGCGGGGGCACCCTACAATGAGCAGTTCTTC. Protein product: CASSFSAGAPYNEQFF.

V usage is TRBV18 and J usage is TRBJ1-5; D is unclear. This CDR3 has 14 residues. Germline CDR1 reads KGHSH; CDR2 reads LQKENI. Trimming took 3 bases from V and 2 from J, leaving 8 bases between them. The CDR3 nucleotides are TGTGCCAGCTCACCGTATCAGGGCAATCAGCCCCAGCATTTT. Translation: CASSPYQGNQPQHF.

This clonotype turned up a few times. CDR3 sequence (DNA): TGTGCCAGCAGCTTGGCGACCGGAAGACACAATGAGCAGTTCTTC. Amino acids: CASSLATGRHNEQFF. This chain joins TRBV5-6 and TRBJ2-1; D gene ambiguous. Trimming took off 0 bases at V and 5 bases at J, with 12 bases between the two ends. The CDR3 loop spans 15 amino acids. Germline loops: CDR1 SGHDT, CDR2 YYEEEE.

This clonotype was observed a handful of times. The V call is TRBV20-1, the J call TRBJ2-1; tentative D call: TRBD2 (6 bases). V was shortened by 1 base and J by 7 bases, with 14 bases between the two germline ends. The CDR3 sequence is 14 residues long. Germline CDR1 reads DFQATT; CDR2 reads SNEGSKA (reference sequence). CDR3 loop: CSARVLASVNEQFF. The DNA of the CDR3 is TGCAGTGCTAGAGTTTTGGCTAGCGTTAATGAGCAGTTCTTC.